This T cell receptor beta chain was sequenced for a study of T cells in Graves' hyperthyroidism and ophthalmopathy. Background on the study: Peripheral blood draws took place at initial diagnosis, ahead of any treatment. Study observations and caveats: Before onset, by a median of around 6.1 months, the model predicted ophthalmopathy. Among thyroid clonotypes expanded above 0.001, most also appeared in blood.

About this clonotype itself: Antigen unknown.

V was pared by 1 base and J by 4 bases, with 13 bases between. Germline V gene lookup returns CDR1 SGHVS and CDR2 FQNEAQ. The CDR3 is 15 amino acids. There were TCR beta CDR3 regions amplified from RNA transcripts. Initially, a first-round RT-PCR of the TCR CDR3 employed the HTBI primer set. TCRdb fed the multiplex PCR reads into MiXCR, producing one record per CDR3 protein. This table holds 370,000 or so distinct CDR3 sequences, roughly 13% found once. PBMCs were obtained from about 10 ml fresh peripheral blood. This clonotype was sampled from a man between 25 and 39 years old with Graves' hyperthyroidism that later progressed to Graves' ophthalmopathy. Material: blood. This chain connects TRBV7-8 to TRBJ1-2; weak D call: TRBD1 (6 bases). The CDR3 nucleotides are TGTGCCAGCAGCTTAGTCGGGGGCGGGAGCTATGGCTACACCTTC. Amino acid sequence: CASSLVGGGSYGYTF. The complete variable domain, with remaining parts taken from reference TRBV7-8 and TRBJ1-2, reads GAGVSQSPRYKVAKRGQDVALRCDPISGHVSLFWYQQALGQGPEFLTYFQNEAQLDKSGLPSDRFFAERPEGSVSTLKIQRTQQEDSAVYLCASSLVGGGSYGYTFGSGTRLTVV.